This is a list of T cell receptor beta chains from one sample in a study of shared clonotypes between healthy human individuals. Some clones are missing from TCRdb's copy, which holds only in-frame ones; the method was immunoSEQ multiplex PCR. The profile shows around 2.1 million clones, about 93% of them singletons. What was sequenced was naive CD8+ T cells from PBMCs. The receptor set was obtained from a young man in good health. Some clones in this sample may be carry-over from other donors' samples. Each CDR3 is given with its conserved first and last residue. A D gene is named only where the DNA matches it firmly. Part of the rows lack a size; the others show once, few, many or a class for expanded clones.

CDR3 DNA: TGCGCCAGCAGCACTGGACTAGCGGGGGACACAGATACGCAGTATTTT
CDR3 protein: CASSTGLAGDTDTQYF
J gene: TRBJ2-3
clone size: -
D gene: TRBD2
V gene: TRBV5-1

CDR3 DNA: TGTGCCAGCAGTTTAAGGCCTTCCGGGGAGACCCAGTACTTC
CDR3 protein: CASSLRPSGETQYF
J gene: TRBJ2-5
clone size: -
D gene: -
V gene: TRBV27

CDR3 DNA: TGTGCCAGCAGCTTGGGGGCGGGAGCCTTAGTCGAGCAGTACTTC
CDR3 protein: CASSLGAGALVEQYF
J gene: TRBJ2-7
clone size: -
D gene: TRBD2
V gene: TRBV5-6

CDR3 DNA: TGTGCCAGCAGCGTAGCTGGGAACATGAACACTGAAGCTTTCTTT
CDR3 protein: CASSVAGNMNTEAFF
J gene: TRBJ1-1
clone size: few
D gene: -
V gene: TRBV9

CDR3 DNA: TGTGCCAGCAGTCCAGGCGGCAGGATATTTCTGGATGAGCAGTTCTTC
CDR3 protein: CASSPGGRIFLDEQFF
J gene: TRBJ2-1
clone size: -
D gene: -
V gene: TRBV6-4

CDR3 DNA: TGCAGCGGACTCACAGATACGCAGTATTTT
CDR3 protein: CSGLTDTQYF
J gene: TRBJ2-3
clone size: -
D gene: -
V gene: TRBV29-1

CDR3 DNA: TGTGCCAGCAGTTACTCCAGGGACAGGGGCTACAATGAGCAGTTCTTC
CDR3 protein: CASSYSRDRGYNEQFF
J gene: TRBJ2-1
clone size: -
D gene: TRBD1
V gene: TRBV6-5

CDR3 DNA: TGTGCCAGCGGCAATCTCCCCGGGAGTGAAGGGGCCAACGTCCTGACTTTC
CDR3 protein: CASGNLPGSEGANVLTF
J gene: TRBJ2-6
clone size: -
D gene: -
V gene: TRBV2

CDR3 DNA: TGTGCCAGCAGCGTAGTTGGTCGAAGGCAGCCCCAGCATTTT
CDR3 protein: CASSVVGRRQPQHF
J gene: TRBJ1-5
clone size: -
D gene: -
V gene: TRBV9

CDR3 DNA: TGTGCCAGCATCGAAAGGGTGCGGGAGAGCACAGATACGCAGTATTTT
CDR3 protein: CASIERVRESTDTQYF
J gene: TRBJ2-3
clone size: -
D gene: TRBD2
V gene: TRBV28

CDR3 DNA: TGTGCCACCAGCAGAGATCGTGGCCGGGGCAATCAGCCCCAGCATTTT
CDR3 protein: CATSRDRGRGNQPQHF
J gene: TRBJ1-5
clone size: -
D gene: -
V gene: TRBV15

CDR3 DNA: TGTGCCAGTAGTATCAGCGTATGGGGAAGCACTGAAGCTTTCTTT
CDR3 protein: CASSISVWGSTEAFF
J gene: TRBJ1-1
clone size: -
D gene: -
V gene: TRBV19

CDR3 DNA: TGTGCCAGCAGCTTGGGCAGGGCCTCCTACAATGAGCAGTTCTTC
CDR3 protein: CASSLGRASYNEQFF
J gene: TRBJ2-1
clone size: -
D gene: -
V gene: TRBV5-6

CDR3 DNA: TGCGCCAGCAGCCAATCTAGCGGATACTCCTACGAGCAGTACTTC
CDR3 protein: CASSQSSGYSYEQYF
J gene: TRBJ2-7
clone size: -
D gene: TRBD2
V gene: TRBV4-1

CDR3 DNA: TGTGCCTGGAGGATCGGCGGGTGGAACACCGGGGAGCTGTTTTTT
CDR3 protein: CAWRIGGWNTGELFF
J gene: TRBJ2-2
clone size: -
D gene: -
V gene: TRBV30

CDR3 DNA: TGTGCCAGCAGTTTTGGACAGGAGCACGAGCAGTACTTC
CDR3 protein: CASSFGQEHEQYF
J gene: TRBJ2-7
clone size: -
D gene: TRBD1
V gene: TRBV11-2

CDR3 DNA: TGTGCCAGCAGCCAAAGCCAGTCCGAGCAGTACTTC
CDR3 protein: CASSQSQSEQYF
J gene: TRBJ2-7
clone size: -
D gene: -
V gene: TRBV4-2

CDR3 DNA: TGTGCCATCAGTGAGTCGGCCCAAAACCCGTTATCTAGCACAGATACGCAGTATTTT
CDR3 protein: CAISESAQNPLSSTDTQYF
J gene: TRBJ2-3
clone size: -
D gene: -
V gene: TRBV10-3

CDR3 DNA: TGTGCCAGCAGTTGGTCGGCAGAGCCCTACGAGCAGTACTTC
CDR3 protein: CASSWSAEPYEQYF
J gene: TRBJ2-7
clone size: -
D gene: -
V gene: TRBV27

CDR3 DNA: TGTGCCAGCAGCCCACTCTGGGAGACCCAGTACTTC
CDR3 protein: CASSPLWETQYF
J gene: TRBJ2-5
clone size: -
D gene: -
V gene: TRBV7-6

CDR3 DNA: TGTGCCAGTAGCAGGGGCCCGGGGGACTATGGCTACACCTTC
CDR3 protein: CASSRGPGDYGYTF
J gene: TRBJ1-2
clone size: -
D gene: -
V gene: TRBV19

CDR3 DNA: TGTGCCAGCAGCGCGACGGTTAGCTCTGGGGCCAACGTCCTGACTTTC
CDR3 protein: CASSATVSSGANVLTF
J gene: TRBJ2-6
clone size: once
D gene: -
V gene: TRBV9

CDR3 DNA: TGTGCCAGTAGCATCTACCGGACAGGGACCTACTATGGCTACACCTTC
CDR3 protein: CASSIYRTGTYYGYTF
J gene: TRBJ1-2
clone size: -
D gene: TRBD1
V gene: TRBV19

CDR3 DNA: TGTGCCAGCAGCCCCGTTGGACTAGCGGATGTCACCGGGGAGCTGTTTTTT
CDR3 protein: CASSPVGLADVTGELFF
J gene: TRBJ2-2
clone size: -
D gene: TRBD2
V gene: TRBV28

CDR3 DNA: TGTGCCAGCAGTGGGTGGACAGATAACTCTGGAAACACCATATATTTT
CDR3 protein: CASSGWTDNSGNTIYF
J gene: TRBJ1-3
clone size: -
D gene: -
V gene: TRBV6-1

CDR3 DNA: TGTGCCAGCAGAGGTTTGAAAGGGGAAAGCACAGATACGCAGTATTTT
CDR3 protein: CASRGLKGESTDTQYF
J gene: TRBJ2-3
clone size: once
D gene: -
V gene: TRBV6-6

CDR3 DNA: TGTGCCAGCATTGCGACTAGCGGGAGGTGGTACGAGCAGTACTTC
CDR3 protein: CASIATSGRWYEQYF
J gene: TRBJ2-7
clone size: -
D gene: TRBD2
V gene: TRBV27

CDR3 DNA: TGTGCCAGTAGCAATCGACAGACAGATACGCAGTATTTT
CDR3 protein: CASSNRQTDTQYF
J gene: TRBJ2-3
clone size: -
D gene: -
V gene: TRBV19

CDR3 DNA: TGCGCCAGCAGCCAAGATGGCTCGGGGGCGATCTACAATGAGCAGTTCTTC
CDR3 protein: CASSQDGSGAIYNEQFF
J gene: TRBJ2-1
clone size: -
D gene: -
V gene: TRBV4-1

CDR3 DNA: TGCAGTGCTAGAGAGGATACGCAGTATTTT
CDR3 protein: CSAREDTQYF
J gene: TRBJ2-3
clone size: -
D gene: -
V gene: TRBV20-1

CDR3 DNA: TGTGCCAGCAGCTCTCAGGGGGCGGACACTGAAGCTTTCTTT
CDR3 protein: CASSSQGADTEAFF
J gene: TRBJ1-1
clone size: -
D gene: TRBD1
V gene: TRBV6-5